The clone carrying this T cell receptor beta chain has only a few counts. Its specificity is not known. The CDR3 has 15 amino acids. Germline V CDR1 and CDR2: SGHTA, FQGTGA. The germline V and J ends were trimmed by 3 bases and 1 base, with 7 bases remaining between them. This sample was included in a study of post-analysis software for immune sequencing data. General observations from the study: Several TRBV segments, TRBV5-6, TRBV5-1 and TRBV20-1 among them, were found more frequent in patients than controls.

The TCR beta cDNA libraries contained unique molecular identifiers. TCRdb independently ran MiXCR on the PCR reads; one entry per CDR3 protein. The profile shows about 770,000 distinct CDR3 sequences, approximately 44% of them singletons. The chain joins TRBV7-3 to TRBJ2-6; no firm D call. Material: blood. The clonotype comes from a girl aged 5-17 years with multiple sclerosis. The CDR3 nucleotides read TGTGCCAGCAGCTTTCCAGAGTCTGGGGCCAACGTCCTGACTTTC. Translation gives CASSFPESGANVLTF.